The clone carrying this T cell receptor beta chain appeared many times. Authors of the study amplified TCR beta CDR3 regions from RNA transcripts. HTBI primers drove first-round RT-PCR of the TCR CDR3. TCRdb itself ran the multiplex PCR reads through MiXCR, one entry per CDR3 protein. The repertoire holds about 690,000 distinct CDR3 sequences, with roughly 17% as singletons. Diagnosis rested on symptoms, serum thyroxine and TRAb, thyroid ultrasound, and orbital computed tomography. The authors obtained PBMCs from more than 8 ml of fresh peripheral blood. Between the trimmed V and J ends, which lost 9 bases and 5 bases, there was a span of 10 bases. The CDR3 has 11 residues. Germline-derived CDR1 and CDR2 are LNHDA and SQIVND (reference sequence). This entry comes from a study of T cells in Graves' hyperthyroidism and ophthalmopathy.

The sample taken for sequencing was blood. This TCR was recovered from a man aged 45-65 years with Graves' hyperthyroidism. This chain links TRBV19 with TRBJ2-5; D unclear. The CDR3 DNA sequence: TGTGCCAGCAGCATACGGGAGACCCAGTACTTC. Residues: CASSIRETQYF.